Sequencing of this TCR beta chain was carried out in a study of cytomegalovirus exposure and HLA in healthy donors. Across the whole study: A previous analysis identified fewer than 130 million unique TCR beta sequences derived from 180 million or so T cells.

General study results and limits: Most of the CMV-associated TCR beta chains (in a later analysis) appeared to be HLA-restricted.

All donors participated as healthy donors of bone marrow. PCR amplification relied on 60 Vbeta primers (plus 13 Jbeta primers). Original processing notes: As a later analysis found, there were approximately 80 million unique TCR beta chains, of which some 9.9 million were shared. Clones were sequenced by immunoSEQ multiplex PCR, and TCRdb holds only the in-frame ones, with some missing. D and trimming come from the DNA, and the V and J calls and clone size come from that table. Of about 150,000 clones in the sample, 85% were seen once. This CDR3 spans 14 amino acids. J was trimmed by 8 bases and V by 2 bases; bases with no gene match: 4. Germline V gives CDR1 SGHRS, CDR2 YFSETQ. About this clone: The antigen is undetermined.

Material: PBMCs. The TCR originated in a woman between 18 and 29 years old in good health and CMV-seronegative. The chain has TRBV5-1 and TRBJ2-1; 10 bases line up with TRBD1. The CDR3: CASSFGTGEHEQFF. The CDR3 DNA is TGCGCCAGCAGCTTTGGGACAGGGGAACATGAGCAGTTCTTC.